These 14 T cell receptor beta chains were sequenced from one sample in a study of CD8 T cells in ankylosing spondylitis. Study-wide results and limits: Among TCR beta sequences, a motif of fewer than 10 highly homologous variants appeared characteristic of ankylosing spondylitis blood.

In TCRdb, the 5' RACE reads were re-called with MiXCR into one record per CDR3 protein. The sample has approximately 520,000 distinct CDR3 sequences, about 5.2% seen once. The antigens for these receptors are not known. The sequencing sample was made of blood, either unsorted or a sorted T cell fraction (not recorded which). These receptor sequences come from a male donor with ankylosing spondylitis.

The chain has TRBV18 and TRBJ2-7, with D uncertain. Trimming left V 5 bases short and J 3 bases short, with 17 bases between. Per the germline V gene, CDR1 is KGHSH and CDR2 is LQKENI. This CDR3 is 15 amino acids long. In DNA, the CDR3 is TGTGCCAGCTCAGAAACCGGCCCGCCGGACTACGAGCAGTACTTC. This gives the protein CASSETGPPDYEQYF.

This clonotype has ten or more counts. The rearrangement joins TRBV28 to TRBJ1-1; D gene uncertain. Trimming stripped 7 bases from V and 7 bases from J, with 16 bases between. This CDR3 has 13 residues. Germline V gene sequence: CDR1 MDHEN, CDR2 SYDVKM. The CDR3 protein is CASNLRRLNEAFF. The CDR3 DNA sequence: TGTGCCAGCAACCTTAGACGACTGAATGAAGCTTTCTTT.

This clonotype turned up a few times. J is TRBJ2-5 and V is TRBV5-1; D remains ambiguous. V gave up 1 base and J gave up 5 bases, with 12 bases separating them. The CDR3 has 14 amino acids. In germline, CDR1 is SGHRS, CDR2 YFSETQ. CDR3 residues: CASSLLGASETQYF. Here the CDR3 DNA reads TGCGCCAGCAGCTTGCTTGGAGCATCGGAGACCCAGTACTTC.

In this sample, this clonotype turned up many times. The chain employs TRBV9 and TRBJ2-1; maybe TRBD2 (7 bases). There are 15 residues in the CDR3. Germline CDR1 reads SGDLS; CDR2 reads YYNGEE. V gave up 7 bases and J gave up 0 bases, with 14 bases separating them. The CDR3: CASAEGGGSYNEQFF. CDR3 DNA sequence: TGTGCCAGCGCTGAGGGAGGGGGCTCCTACAATGAGCAGTTCTTC.

This clonotype was detected many times. The chain couples TRBV27 to TRBJ2-1, with 8 bases lining up with TRBD1. Germline trimming cut 6 bases from V and 7 bases from J; bases unmatched to any gene: 14. The CDR3 is 16 residues long. Germline CDR1 reads MNHEY; CDR2 reads SMNVEV (reference sequence). The DNA of the CDR3 is TGTGCCAGCAGGCTCCGCAGGACAGGGAGAGTAAATGAGCAGTTCTTC. Translated: CASRLRRTGRVNEQFF.

This clonotype was recorded at least ten times. The gene calls are TRBV24-1 and TRBJ2-5, with TRBD1 as a possible D gene (6 bases). The V end lost 3 bases, the J end lost 2 bases, and 9 bases lay between the germline ends. CDR1 is KGHDR, CDR2 SFDVKD, per germline. The CDR3 contains 14 residues. CDR3 nucleotide sequence: TGTGCCACCAGTGATCCAGGGACACAAGAGACCCAGTACTTC. Residues: CATSDPGTQETQYF.

In its sample, this clonotype was seen many times. V is TRBV15 and J is TRBJ2-2; TRBD1 matches at 7 bases. The CDR3 totals 14 residues. The germline V gene encodes CDR1 LNHNV and CDR2 YYDKDF (reference sequence). Trimming cost V 5 bases and J 4 bases; bases outside gene matches: 4. The CDR3 DNA sequence: TGTGCCACCAGCGCCCCAGGGGGCACCGGGGAGCTGTTTTTT. Its translation is CATSAPGGTGELFF.

This clonotype was seen ten or more times. One end of the junction varies from germline; a read error may be responsible. The chain couples TRBV7-9 to TRBJ2-7; D may match TRBD1 or TRBD2 (5 bases each). Germline values: CDR1 SEHNR, CDR2 FQNEAQ (reference sequence). The CDR3 totals 12 residues. The CDR3 DNA is TGTGCCAGCAGCCCCCCGGGACCCGTGGTTGAATTC. It translates to CASSPPGPVVEF.

This clonotype has a count of ten or more. This chain uses TRBV12-3 or TRBV12-4 with TRBJ1-1; D possibly corresponds to TRBD1 (6 bases). The CDR3 covers 14 residues. Trimming stripped 4 bases from V and 0 bases from J, with 9 bases between. CDR3 bases: TGTGCCAGCAGTTCATCAGGGGTGAACACTGAAGCTTTCTTT. Translated, it gives CASSSSGVNTEAFF.

The chain combines TRBV7-2 with TRBJ2-7; 7 nucleotides align to TRBD1. V trimming: 5 bases; J trimming: 12 bases; junction bases outside the gene matches: 13. Germline assignment: CDR1 SGHTA and CDR2 FQGNSA. This CDR3 comprises 13 residues. The CDR3 bases are TGTGCCAGCAGCGGTGACAGGGATTTTGCCCGGTACTTC. Protein product: CASSGDRDFARYF.

This clonotype was recorded at least ten times. This chain joins TRBV7-9 and TRBJ2-3, with TRBD2 matching 9 bases. The CDR3 has 15 residues. V lost 5 bases to trimming and J lost 4 bases; unmatched junction nucleotides: 7. Germline values: CDR1 SEHNR, CDR2 FQNEAQ (reference sequence). The CDR3, as DNA: TGTGCCAGCAGCCTGATAGCGGGAGCGGCAGATACGCAGTATTTT. This codes for CASSLIAGAADTQYF.

This clonotype was seen many times. The chain carries TRBV6-1 and TRBJ1-3; D is unresolved. This CDR3 spans 13 amino acids. Germline loops: CDR1 MNHNS, CDR2 SASEGT. Trimming cost V 6 bases and J 4 bases, with 10 bases left between them. The CDR3 nucleotides read TGTGCCAGCAGACCCCTACTAGGAAACACCATATATTTT. As protein: CASRPLLGNTIYF.

This clonotype was counted at least ten times. The V call is TRBV5-1, the J call TRBJ2-1; D is ambiguous. CDR1 is SGHRS, CDR2 YFSETQ, per germline. The CDR3 spans 14 residues. Deletions cut 0 bases from V and 3 bases from J, with 7 bases between. For the CDR3, the DNA is TGCGCCAGCAGCTTGGCCTCGGTCTACAATGAGCAGTTCTTC. This gives the protein CASSLASVYNEQFF.

Ten or more counts support this clonotype. The rearrangement uses TRBV7-9 and TRBJ2-1; unclear D gene. Germline lookup yields CDR1 SEHNR and CDR2 FQNEAQ (reference sequence). The V gene lost 6 bases and the J gene lost 6 bases, with 18 bases spanning the gap. The CDR3 is made up of 15 amino acids. In nucleotides, the CDR3 is TGTGCCAGCAGTCCTAAACTAAGGTTCTCCAATGAGCAGTTCTTC. It yields the protein CASSPKLRFSNEQFF.